The 28 T cell receptor beta chains below come from one sample, sequenced in a study of response to subunit inactivated influenza vaccine. TCRdb re-analysed the RT-PCR reads in MiXCR, keeping a single row per CDR3 protein. In the table there are about 160,000 distinct CDR3 sequences, approximately 10% of which are singletons. The input for sequencing was non-naive T cells sorted from PBMCs, taken roughly 47 days after vaccination. These TCRs come from a man between 45 and 60 years old who received an inactivated influenza vaccine.

This clonotype came up many times. V usage is TRBV7-9 and J usage is TRBJ1-6; 9 bases are shared with TRBD1. Germline lookup yields CDR1 SEHNR and CDR2 FQNEAQ (reference sequence). The V segment lost 5 bases and the J segment 12 bases; nucleotides outside the gene matches: 8. The CDR3 length is 14 residues. The CDR3 DNA is TGTGCCAGCAGCCAGGGACAGGGAGTTGGACCCCTCCACTTT. Translation gives CASSQGQGVGPLHF.

The V and J genes are TRBV24-1 and TRBJ1-1, with TRBD1 matching over 7 bases. Germline V gene lookup returns CDR1 KGHDR and CDR2 SFDVKD. The CDR3 length is 17 residues. Losses at the gene ends were 3 bases for V and 0 bases for J; bases not matched to a gene: 9. This chain's CDR3 is CATSDGRQGFMNTEAFF. DNA of the CDR3: TGTGCCACCAGTGATGGAAGACAGGGTTTTATGAACACTGAAGCTTTCTTT.

In its sample, this clonotype was seen a few times. V usage is TRBV12-3 or TRBV12-4 and J usage is TRBJ1-6; TRBD1 agrees at 8 bases. Trimming cost V 0 bases and J 9 bases; bases outside gene matches: 4. The CDR3 runs to 15 residues. CDR3 amino acids: CASSLARQGASPLHF. In nucleotides, the CDR3 is TGTGCCAGCAGTTTAGCGCGTCAGGGGGCTTCACCCCTCCACTTT.

This clonotype was counted many times. This chain connects TRBV5-1 to TRBJ1-5; no clear D gene. The V end was cut by 2 bases, the J end by 6 bases, with 9 bases between. The CDR3 contains 13 residues. Germline assignment: CDR1 SGHRS and CDR2 YFSETQ. The chain's CDR3 is CASSLRVGQPQHF. The CDR3 nucleotides read TGCGCCAGCAGCTTAAGGGTTGGTCAGCCCCAGCATTTT.

This clonotype has more than one count but fewer than ten. The rearrangement links TRBV7-2 to TRBJ2-5, with 10 bases fitting TRBD2. The J segment lost 2 bases and the V segment lost 2 bases, leaving 2 bases of the junction unmatched. CDR1 is SGHTA and CDR2 is FQGNSA in the germline V gene. The CDR3 contains 15 residues. CDR3 in amino acids: CASSLIAGGQETQYF. CDR3 nucleotides: TGTGCCAGCAGCTTAATAGCGGGGGGACAAGAGACCCAGTACTTC. Looking up the rest from reference TRBV7-2 and TRBJ2-5 gives the full variable domain: GAGVSQSPSNKVTEKGKDVELRCDPISGHTALYWYRQSLGQGLEFLIYFQGNSAPDKSGLPSDRFSAERTGGSVSTLTIQRTQQEDSAVYLCASSLIAGGQETQYFGPGTRLLVL.

The J gene is TRBJ2-3, the V gene TRBV5-1; tentative D call: TRBD1 (6 bases). Between the trimmed V and J ends, which lost 0 bases and 5 bases, there was a span of 22 bases. This CDR3 contains 18 residues. Germline CDR1 reads SGHRS; CDR2 reads YFSETQ. In nucleotides, the CDR3 is TGCGCCAGCAGCTTGGGTCCACGGTGGCAGGGGAATCAAGATACGCAGTATTTT. Its translation: CASSLGPRWQGNQDTQYF.

This clonotype was observed at least ten times. The chain uses TRBV20-1 and TRBJ1-6; D gene ambiguous. CDR1 DFQATT and CDR2 SNEGSKA come from the germline V gene (reference sequence). The ends were cut back, 0 bases at V and 12 bases at J, with 12 bases in the middle. The CDR3 totals 13 residues. The CDR3 nucleotides read TGCAGTGCTAGAGATCCGGGAGTCGTACCCCTCCACTTT. This encodes CSARDPGVVPLHF.

The genes are TRBV6-2 or TRBV6-3 and TRBJ2-5; 7 nucleotides line up with TRBD1. From germline, CDR1 is MNHEY and CDR2 SVGEGT. Losses at the gene ends were 5 bases for V and 5 bases for J; bases not matched to a gene: 8. The CDR3 runs 14 residues. The CDR3 DNA follows: TGTGCCAGCAGTAAACGGACAGGCGGGGAGACCCAGTACTTC. Protein: CASSKRTGGETQYF.

The chain recombines TRBV6-2 or TRBV6-3 with TRBJ1-2; D is perhaps TRBD1 (5 bases). CDR3 length equals 15 residues. Germline CDR1 and CDR2: MNHEY and SVGEGT. V lost 7 bases and J 0 bases, leaving 15 bases between the germline ends. Here the CDR3 reads CASITGGVANYGYTF. DNA for the CDR3: TGTGCCAGCATCACCGGGGGAGTCGCTAACTATGGCTACACCTTC.

This clonotype showed up many times. The chain is built from TRBV27 and TRBJ1-1; D perhaps matches TRBD1 (5 bases). Trimming stripped 6 bases from V and 0 bases from J, with 17 bases between. Germline V gives CDR1 MNHEY, CDR2 SMNVEV (reference sequence). The CDR3 runs 16 residues. The CDR3 DNA follows: TGTGCCAGCAGGAATACAGGCCTGCTTATGAACACTGAAGCTTTCTTT. Amino acids: CASRNTGLLMNTEAFF.

With regard to this clonotype: Sequence at one end of the junction differs from germline and may be a read error. The V gene is TRBV5-5, the J gene TRBJ2-7; perhaps TRBD1 as D (6 bases). The CDR3 contains 15 residues. Germline lookup yields CDR1 SGHKS and CDR2 YYEKEE (reference sequence). CDR3 loop: CGSSGGRDNAYEQYF. The CDR3 nucleotides read TGTGGCAGCAGCGGTGGCCGGGACAACGCCTACGAGCAGTACTTC.

The chain has TRBV5-1 and TRBJ1-6; a possible D gene is TRBD1 (5 bases). The CDR3 has 17 amino acids. Germline CDR1 is SGHRS and CDR2 is YFSETQ. The V gene lost 1 base and the J gene lost 7 bases, with 18 bases spanning the gap. CDR3 DNA: TGCGCCAGCAGCTTGTGGGCAGGGAGTGGTGGAAATTCACCCCTCCACTTT. Translated, it gives CASSLWAGSGGNSPLHF.

The rearrangement joins TRBV27 to TRBJ2-1; perhaps TRBD1 as D (6 bases). The ends were cut back, 4 bases at V and 9 bases at J, with 19 bases in the middle. The germline V gene encodes CDR1 MNHEY and CDR2 SMNVEV (reference sequence). The length of the CDR3 is 15 residues. In DNA form, the CDR3 reads TGTGCCAGCAGTTCACAGGGATTTAGTTCTAGTGAGCAGTTCTTC. Translating it yields CASSSQGFSSSEQFF.

The rearrangement links TRBV10-3 to TRBJ2-1, with 9 bases identical to TRBD1. V trimming: 5 bases; J trimming: 0 bases; junction bases outside the gene matches: 2. This CDR3 comprises 15 residues. The germline V gene encodes CDR1 ENHRY and CDR2 SYGVKD. CDR3 region: CAISQDRGSYNEQFF. CDR3 nucleotides: TGTGCCATCAGTCAGGACAGGGGCTCCTACAATGAGCAGTTCTTC.

The table lists this clonotype with a few counts. This rearrangement joins TRBV24-1 to TRBJ2-3; 7 bases agree with TRBD2. The length of the CDR3 is 17 residues. Unmatched junction bases numbered 12, after V lost 5 bases and J lost 2 bases. The germline CDR1 and CDR2 sequences are KGHDR and SFDVKD. Here the CDR3 reads CATSASGLEGNTDTQYF. The CDR3 nucleotides are TGTGCCACCAGTGCTAGCGGATTGGAGGGTAACACAGATACGCAGTATTTT.

This clonotype was picked up a small number of times. This chain uses TRBV2 with TRBJ2-3, with 7 bases fitting TRBD1. From germline, CDR1 is SNHLY and CDR2 FYNNEI. This CDR3 is 15 amino acids long. With V trimmed by 8 bases and J by 2 bases, 10 bases remained unmatched. CDR3 sequence reads: CASQYGTDYTDTQYF. CDR3 DNA sequence: TGTGCCAGCCAGTACGGGACAGATTACACAGATACGCAGTATTTT.

This clonotype was recorded many times. The chain has TRBV6-2 or TRBV6-3 and TRBJ2-1, with TRBD2 as a possible D gene (6 bases). Germline V gives CDR1 MNHEY, CDR2 SVGEGT. Trimming removed 1 base from V and 7 bases from J, with 14 bases in between. The CDR3 spans 15 residues. CDR3 in DNA: TGTGCCAGCAGTTACTTAGCGGAGGGCGAGAATGAGCAGTTCTTC. Its translation: CASSYLAEGENEQFF.

This clonotype was observed at least ten times. This sequence joins TRBV2 and TRBJ1-2; D is unclear. CDR3 length: 14 amino acids. V gave up 6 bases and J gave up 4 bases, with 15 bases separating them. Germline values: CDR1 SNHLY, CDR2 FYNNEI. The CDR3 spells CASRVLTPGYGYTF. The CDR3 coding sequence is TGTGCCAGCAGAGTACTGACGCCGGGCTATGGCTACACCTTC.

This clonotype was counted many times. The chain uses TRBV7-8 and TRBJ2-1, with 8 bases matching TRBD2. The germline gives CDR1 SGHVS, CDR2 FQNEAQ. Trimming took 1 base from V and 9 from J; bases not matched to a gene: 11. There are 16 residues in the CDR3. For the CDR3, the DNA is TGTGCCAGCAGCTTAGTTTTAGCAGCGGGAGATGGTGAGCAGTTCTTC. This encodes CASSLVLAAGDGEQFF.

This clonotype came up many times. V usage is TRBV12-3 or TRBV12-4 and J usage is TRBJ2-1; D is possibly TRBD1 (6 bases). This CDR3 spans 16 amino acids. The ends were cut back, 5 bases at V and 0 bases at J, with 14 bases in the middle. CDR3 bases: TGTGCCAGCAGTAAGAATAGGGGGAGCTCCTACAATGAGCAGTTCTTC. Its translation is CASSKNRGSSYNEQFF.

This clonotype occurred a few times. This chain links TRBV7-9 with TRBJ2-5; D could derive from TRBD1 or TRBD2 (5 bases each). Trimming removed 4 bases at V and 5 bases at J, with 20 bases between. Germline lookup yields CDR1 SEHNR and CDR2 FQNEAQ (reference sequence). This CDR3 spans 16 amino acids. CDR3 sequence reads: CASSSRKRGDGETQYF. The CDR3 DNA reads TGTGCCAGCAGCTCCCGAAAACGGGGCGACGGGGAGACCCAGTACTTC.

A few counts support this clonotype. This chain links TRBV20-1 with TRBJ2-1; 9 bases agree with TRBD1. Per germline, CDR1 DFQATT and CDR2 SNEGSKA (reference sequence). V gave up 6 bases and J gave up 7 bases; unmatched junction bases: 13. The CDR3 spans 15 residues. The CDR3 nucleotides read TGCAGTGCCATTCTCCGGGACAGGGTAGGGAATGAGCAGTTCTTC. As protein: CSAILRDRVGNEQFF.

The V and J genes are TRBV12-1 and TRBJ2-5; no DNA check was done on the table's D call, TRBD2. TRBV12-1 constitutes a pseudogene. The length of the CDR3 is 16 residues. CDR3 DNA sequence: TGTGCCAGCAACCGAACGGGTAGCGGGAGTGCTGAGACCCAGTACTTC. It codes for CASNRTGSGSAETQYF.

This clonotype was seen repeatedly, ten times or more. The gene calls are TRBV5-1 and TRBJ2-3; maybe TRBD1 (6 bases). Deletions cut 3 bases from V and 8 bases from J, with 16 bases between. Germline loops: CDR1 SGHRS, CDR2 YFSETQ. The CDR3 extends over 14 amino acids. CDR3: CASSSDRGGATQYF. The CDR3 region has the DNA TGCGCCAGCAGCTCGGACCGAGGGGGAGCTACGCAGTATTTT.

In this sample, this clonotype turned up many times. The chain combines TRBV12-3 or TRBV12-4 with TRBJ2-7; possibly TRBD2 for D (5 bases). This CDR3 contains 13 residues. Trimming stripped 0 bases from V and 5 bases from J, with 8 bases between. The CDR3 protein is CASSLAGVNEQYF. The CDR3 region has the DNA TGTGCCAGCAGTTTAGCGGGAGTCAACGAGCAGTACTTC.

This clonotype was seen many times. This chain joins TRBV2 and TRBJ2-5; 14 positions match TRBD2. Trimming at V came to 7 bases and at J to 5 bases, leaving 6 bases not matched to a gene. Germline CDR1 and CDR2: SNHLY and FYNNEI. The CDR3 runs 15 residues. CDR3 nucleotide sequence: TGTGCCAGCACGGGACTAGCGGGAGTCTCTGAGACCCAGTACTTC. Translating gives CASTGLAGVSETQYF.

This clonotype was found many times. V gene TRBV3-1 combines with J gene TRBJ1-1; weak D call: TRBD1 (5 bases). V lost 1 base to trimming and J lost 1 base, with 10 bases between them. This CDR3 spans 15 amino acids. The germline CDR1 and CDR2 sequences are LGHDT and YNNKEL (reference sequence). In nucleotides, the CDR3 is TGTGCCAGCAGCCAAGGCTCCACAGGGAACACTGAAGCTTTCTTT. Encoded protein: CASSQGSTGNTEAFF.

There are a few counts of this clonotype. This chain links TRBV4-2 with TRBJ1-6; D call uncertain. Germline loops: CDR1 LGHNA, CDR2 YNFKEQ. Trimming removed 3 bases at V and 5 bases at J, with 14 bases between. CDR3 length: 16 amino acids. Here the CDR3 DNA reads TGTGCCAGCAGCCAGATCCACGGGATGAATAATTCACCCCTCCACTTT. Protein: CASSQIHGMNNSPLHF.